The sequence of this TCR beta chain was determined in a study of T cells in Graves' hyperthyroidism and ophthalmopathy. Whole-study context: Peripheral blood was collected at initial diagnosis, before any treatment.

The V and J ends lost 7 bases and 6 bases respectively, with 16 bases between them. This CDR3 region has 13 residues. Per the germline V gene, CDR1 is MNHNS and CDR2 is SASEGT. TCR beta CDR3 region amplification was performed from RNA transcripts. A set of HTBI primers served as the primers for a first-round RT-PCR of the TCR CDR3. TCRdb redid the calling of the multiplex PCR reads with MiXCR, one entry per CDR3 protein. The sample gives about 360,000 distinct CDR3 sequences, less than 15% of which show up once; less than 25% is in the top ten. This clonotype was observed a handful of times. Uncontrolled infection, other autoimmune disease, pregnancy or lactation disqualified patients from enrolment. Each diagnosis was grounded in clinical symptoms, serum thyroxine and TRAb, thyroid ultrasound, and orbital computed tomography.

This chain uses TRBV6-1 with TRBJ2-7; D is perhaps TRBD1 or TRBD2 (5 bases each). Sequencing was performed on blood. The origin of this receptor is a man between 25 and 39 years old with Graves' hyperthyroidism that later progressed to Graves' ophthalmopathy. The CDR3 nucleotides read TGTGCCAGCAAGGGGACCGCCGGCGGCGAGCAGTACTTC. It yields the protein CASKGTAGGEQYF.